The 19 T cell receptor beta chains listed next were all sequenced from one sample in a study of blood T cell repertoires in COVID-19. The method was immunoSEQ multiplex PCR; TCRdb's version includes in-frame clones alone and lacks a portion of them. The table has about 140,000 clones, 87% seen once; the top ten hold over 0.75%. Material for sequencing was peripheral blood. The receptor set was obtained from a woman aged 45-59 years with acute or convalescent COVID-19.

The chain uses TRBV19 and TRBJ2-2, with TRBD1 identical over 9 bases. CDR3 length: 14 residues. Losses at the gene ends were 8 bases for V and 4 bases for J; bases not matched to a gene: 5. The germline V gene encodes CDR1 LNHDA and CDR2 SQIVND (reference sequence). This CDR3 reads CASQDRGGTGELFF. The CDR3, as DNA: TGTGCCAGTCAAGACAGGGGGGGCACCGGGGAGCTGTTTTTT. Full variable domain (remainder filled in from reference TRBV19 and TRBJ2-2): DGGITQSPKYLFRKEGQNVTLSCEQNLNHDAMYWYRQDPGQGLRLIYYSQIVNDFQKGDIAEGYSVSREKKESFPLTVTSAQKNPTAFYLCASQDRGGTGELFFGEGSRLTVL.

This chain connects TRBV5-8 to TRBJ1-4; no definite D call. Trimming cost V 1 base and J 7 bases, with 11 bases left between them. CDR3 size: 14 residues. Germline V gives CDR1 SGHTS, CDR2 YDEGEE. The CDR3 DNA reads as TGTGCCAGCAGCTTGACTTGGTCAAGTGAAAAACTGTTTTTT. Encoded protein: CASSLTWSSEKLFF.

The rearrangement links TRBV5-1 to TRBJ1-2; TRBD1 might be the D (6 bases). This CDR3 has 17 residues. Between the trimmed V and J ends, which lost 0 bases and 4 bases, there was a span of 19 bases. CDR1 is SGHRS, CDR2 YFSETQ, per germline. For the CDR3, the DNA is TGCGCCAGCAGCTTGGCAGGGGCCGACGAACAACTCTATGGCTACACCTTC. This gives the protein CASSLAGADEQLYGYTF.

This chain links TRBV12-3 or TRBV12-4 with TRBJ2-7; unclear D gene. The CDR3 has 12 amino acids. Trimming pared 4 bases from V and 2 bases from J, leaving 6 bases between. The CDR3 here is CASSSLTYEQYF. CDR3 in DNA: TGTGCCAGCAGTTCCCTTACCTACGAGCAGTACTTC.

The CDR3 reads CASSSDRVKNTEAFF. DNA for the CDR3: TGTGCCAGCAGCTCGGACAGGGTGAAGAACACTGAAGCTTTCTTT. V usage is TRBV7-9 and J usage is TRBJ1-1; 8 bases fit TRBD1. Germline CDR1 is SEHNR and CDR2 is FQNEAQ (reference sequence). The J segment lost 1 base and the V segment lost 4 bases, leaving 5 bases of the junction unmatched. The CDR3 loop spans 15 amino acids.

The chain couples TRBV10-1 to TRBJ1-2; 8 positions match TRBD1. Germline CDR1 is WNHNN and CDR2 is SYGVQD (reference sequence). Trimming took 4 bases from V and 8 from J; bases not matched to a gene: 3. This CDR3 region has 12 residues. The DNA for the CDR3 is TGCGCCAGCAGTGGGACAGGGACCGGCTACACCTTC. Protein sequence: CASSGTGTGYTF.

This clone was counted only a few times. DNA for the CDR3: TGCAGCGTCGTAGAAGCCGGGACAGGGGGCGGCTATGGCTACACCTTC. Encoded protein: CSVVEAGTGGGYGYTF. The chain joins TRBV29-1 to TRBJ1-2, with 12 bases identical to TRBD1. V lost 6 bases to trimming and J lost 4 bases; unmatched junction nucleotides: 12. The germline V gene encodes CDR1 SQVTM and CDR2 ANQGSEA. There are 16 residues in the CDR3.

The chain recombines TRBV5-6 with TRBJ1-1; D is uncertain. The germline V and J ends were trimmed by 4 bases and 1 base, with 8 bases remaining between them. Germline CDR1 is SGHDT and CDR2 is YYEEEE. The CDR3 is 13 residues long. The DNA of the CDR3 is TGTGCCAGCAGCGGGCAACCGAACACTGAAGCTTTCTTT. It yields the protein CASSGQPNTEAFF.

V usage is TRBV7-3 and J usage is TRBJ2-7; D possibly corresponds to TRBD1 (6 bases). V lost 5 bases and J lost 2, with 13 bases in between. Looked up from germline, CDR1 is SGHTA and CDR2 is FQGTGA. The CDR3 covers 14 residues. The CDR3 loop reads CASSLQTGTYEQYF. In nucleotides, the CDR3 is TGTGCCAGCAGCCTTCAGACAGGAACCTACGAGCAGTACTTC.

CDR3 bases: TGTGCCAGTAGTCGGGTCCCTTCCTATGGCTACACCTTC. It yields the protein CASSRVPSYGYTF. This chain joins TRBV19 and TRBJ1-2, with D unresolved. V lost 5 bases and J lost 4, with 11 bases in between. Germline lookup yields CDR1 LNHDA and CDR2 SQIVND (reference sequence). The CDR3 is made up of 13 amino acids.

The chain has TRBV6-6 and TRBJ1-1; 7 nucleotides align to TRBD1. The V gene's germline CDR1 is MNHNY and CDR2 SVGAGI (reference sequence). This CDR3 contains 13 residues. V lost 6 bases, J lost 5 bases, and 6 bases stayed unmatched. CDR3 residues: CASRIQGGTEAFF. DNA for the CDR3: TGTGCCAGCAGAATCCAGGGGGGTACTGAAGCTTTCTTT.

The chain recombines TRBV5-1 with TRBJ2-7; possibly TRBD1 for D (5 bases). The V gene lost 4 bases and the J gene lost 2 bases, with 10 bases spanning the gap. This CDR3 contains 13 residues. Germline CDR1 and CDR2: SGHRS and YFSETQ. The CDR3 DNA follows: TGCGCCAGCAGCCCTAGGGGTCCCTACGAGCAGTACTTC. The encoded protein is CASSPRGPYEQYF. Together with reference TRBV5-1 and TRBJ2-7, the CDR3 gives the full variable domain: KAGVTQTPRYLIKTRGQQVTLSCSPISGHRSVSWYQQTPGQGLQFLFEYFSETQRNKGNFPGRFSGRQFSNSRSEMNVSTLELGDSALYLCASSPRGPYEQYFGPGTRLTVT.

The V call is TRBV4-2, the J call TRBJ2-3, with TRBD2 matching over 15 bases. CDR3 size: 16 residues. V lost 7 bases and J lost 5; bases outside the gene matches: 7. CDR1 and CDR2 from the germline V gene are LGHNA and YNFKEQ. CDR3 sequence: CASTPGLAGGQDTQYF. The CDR3 DNA sequence: TGTGCCAGCACCCCCGGACTAGCGGGGGGGCAAGATACGCAGTATTTT.

This clone was recorded only once. The chain employs TRBV25-1 and TRBJ2-3, with 7 bases aligning to TRBD2. The germline V gene has CDR1 MGHDK and CDR2 SYGVNS. This CDR3 is built from 14 residues. The trim removed 1 base at V and 10 bases at J, leaving 8 bases unmatched. The CDR3 nucleotides are TGTGCCAGCAGTGAATTTGGGGTAGCGGGTGCGCAGTATTTT. As protein: CASSEFGVAGAQYF. The whole variable domain, filled in from reference TRBV25-1 and TRBJ2-3, reads EADIYQTPRYLVIGTGKKITLECSQTMGHDKMYWYQQDPGMELHLIHYSYGVNSTEKGDLSSESTVSRIRTEHFPLTLESARPSHTSQYLCASSEFGVAGAQYFGPGTRLTVL.

V usage is TRBV10-1 and J usage is TRBJ2-2; D possibly corresponds to TRBD1 (6 bases). V shed 4 bases and J shed 2 bases, with 11 bases lying between them. There are 15 residues in the CDR3. Germline V gene sequence: CDR1 WNHNN, CDR2 SYGVQD (reference sequence). The CDR3 region is CASSAGTINTGELFF. CDR3 coding DNA: TGCGCCAGCAGTGCCGGGACAATCAACACCGGGGAGCTGTTTTTT.

The rearrangement joins TRBV30 to TRBJ1-1; TRBD1 agrees at 9 bases. The length of the CDR3 is 14 residues. Germline trimming cut 2 bases from V and 6 bases from J; bases unmatched to any gene: 7. Germline V gene data show CDR1 as GTSNPN and CDR2 as SVGIG (reference sequence). The CDR3, as DNA: TGTGCCTGGAGTACGGGACAGGGCCTCTCTGAAGCTTTCTTT. It specifies CAWSTGQGLSEAFF.

This clone was observed a few times. V is TRBV30 and J is TRBJ1-2; D is ambiguous. Germline CDR1 reads GTSNPN; CDR2 reads SVGIG (reference sequence). The CDR3 spans 15 residues. Trimming stripped 2 bases from V and 6 bases from J, with 19 bases between. For the CDR3, the DNA is TGTGCCTGGAGTCCCTCCGTAAGGAGGCAGGATGGCTACACCTTC. This encodes CAWSPSVRRQDGYTF.

The DNA for the CDR3 is TGCGCCAGCAGCCTTCAAAATCCCGGGACAGGAAGAACCTATCGGGAAAAACTGTTTTTT. This gives the protein CASSLQNPGTGRTYREKLFF. The genes are TRBV4-1 and TRBJ1-4; 8 nucleotides agree with TRBD1. This CDR3 has 20 amino acids. V dropped 4 bases and J dropped 8; count of bases not matched to a gene: 24. Germline V gene sequence: CDR1 MGHRA, CDR2 YSYEKL.

This rearrangement joins TRBV30 to TRBJ1-3; D remains unclear. CDR3 size: 15 residues. Germline V gene data show CDR1 as GTSNPN and CDR2 as SVGIG (reference sequence). V was cut by 0 bases and J by 2 bases, with 11 bases left in between. CDR3: CAWSVRGFPGNTIYF. CDR3 coding DNA: TGTGCCTGGAGTGTACGAGGGTTTCCTGGAAACACCATATATTTT.